Following are 30 T cell receptor beta chains from one sample sequenced in a study of CD8 T cell repertoires and HIV-1 epitope variants. Sequenced by immunoSEQ multiplex PCR; TCRdb stores in-frame clones only, minus some. Of thousands of clones in the sample, roughly two thirds are singletons; the top ten hold roughly half. These receptors lack a known antigen. The sample consisted of cultured CD8+ T cells derived from PBMCs. These receptor sequences come from a male donor with HIV.

The V call is TRBV10-3, the J call TRBJ2-5; 13 bases line up with TRBD2. With V trimmed by 4 bases and J by 0 bases, 8 bases remained unmatched. The length of the CDR3 is 18 residues. Germline V gene data show CDR1 as ENHRY and CDR2 as SYGVKD. The CDR3 coding sequence is TGTGCCATCAGTGGGGGGACTAGCGGGGACTCTTACCAAGAGACCCAGTACTTC. This translates into CAISGGTSGDSYQETQYF.

This clone is judged medium-sized. J is TRBJ1-1 and V is TRBV27; D is possibly TRBD1 (5 bases). With 2 bases removed from V and 5 bases from J, the gap between germline ends came to 9 bases. This CDR3 comprises 13 residues. Germline CDR1 is MNHEY and CDR2 is SMNVEV (reference sequence). The CDR3 region is CASSLGGGTEAFF. The CDR3 DNA reads TGTGCCAGCAGTTTAGGGGGAGGGACTGAAGCTTTCTTT.

J is TRBJ2-1 and V is TRBV7-2, with TRBD1 matching over 7 bases. Germline V gives CDR1 SGHTA, CDR2 FQGNSA. The junction had 2 bases not matched to a gene; V was cut back by 1 base and J by 2 bases. The CDR3 spans 15 residues. This CDR3 is CASSLVGGAYNEQFF. CDR3 sequence (DNA): TGTGCCAGCAGCTTAGTAGGGGGCGCCTACAATGAGCAGTTCTTC. The full variable domain, completed using reference TRBV7-2 and TRBJ2-1, is GAGVSQSPSNKVTEKGKDVELRCDPISGHTALYWYRQSLGQGLEFLIYFQGNSAPDKSGLPSDRFSAERTGGSVSTLTIQRTQQEDSAVYLCASSLVGGAYNEQFFGPGTRLTVL.

The chain is built from TRBV4-3 and TRBJ2-7, with a possible D match to TRBD2 (6 bases). CDR3 length: 15 residues. Trimming stripped 3 bases from V and 2 bases from J, with 14 bases between. The V gene's germline CDR1 is LGHNA and CDR2 YSLEER. The CDR3 protein is CASSHGAGTPYEQYF. The CDR3 coding sequence is TGCGCCAGCAGCCACGGGGCGGGGACCCCCTACGAGCAGTACTTC.

This clone has only one observation. Within the sample, other DNA sequences also encode this same CDR3. The V and J genes are TRBV4-1 and TRBJ1-5; possibly TRBD1 for D (6 bases). V lost 1 base and J lost 6, with 13 bases in between. The CDR3 is 15 residues long. Germline assignment: CDR1 MGHRA and CDR2 YSYEKL. The CDR3 here is CASSQVHRAGQPQHF. As DNA, the CDR3 is TGCGCCAGCAGCCAAGTTCACAGGGCTGGTCAGCCCCAGCATTTT.

The CDR3 DNA sequence: TGTGCCAGTAGTATAGGGATATCGAATGAGCAGTTCTTC. Its protein is CASSIGISNEQFF. The J gene is TRBJ2-1, the V gene TRBV19; D remains unclear. V lost 1 base and J 7 bases, leaving 8 bases between the germline ends. Germline V CDR1 and CDR2: LNHDA, SQIVND (reference sequence). The CDR3 has 13 amino acids.

The table lists this clone with a few counts. The V gene is TRBV2, the J gene TRBJ2-5, with D unresolved. V was pared by 0 bases and J by 3 bases, with 8 bases between. This CDR3 contains 14 residues. Per the germline V gene, CDR1 is SNHLY and CDR2 is FYNNEI. The CDR3 region is CASSEAWLEETQYF. The DNA of the CDR3 is TGTGCCAGCAGTGAAGCGTGGCTTGAAGAGACCCAGTACTTC.

This clone was counted once. J is TRBJ2-3 and V is TRBV7-9; D uncertain. CDR1 SEHNR and CDR2 FQNEAQ come from the germline V gene (reference sequence). CDR3 size: 15 residues. The V gene lost 2 bases and the J gene lost 4 bases, with 13 bases spanning the gap. The DNA of the CDR3 is TGTGCCAGCAGCTTATATTTGAATGGGGCAGATACGCAGTATTTT. This sequence encodes CASSLYLNGADTQYF. Variable domain in full (rest from reference TRBV7-9 and TRBJ2-3): DTGVSQNPRHKITKRGQNVTFRCDPISEHNRLYWYRQTLGQGPEFLTYFQNEAQLEKSRLLSDRFSAERPKGSFSTLEIQRTEQGDSAMYLCASSLYLNGADTQYFGPGTRLTVL.

V usage is TRBV6-5 and J usage is TRBJ2-3; TRBD1 aligns across 8 bases. The CDR3 is made up of 14 amino acids. The germline CDR1 and CDR2 sequences are MNHEY and SVGAGI. Trimming cost V 5 bases and J 3 bases; bases outside gene matches: 4. In DNA form, the CDR3 reads TGTGCCAGCAGTGGGACAGGCGGGACAGATACGCAGTATTTT. It codes for CASSGTGGTDTQYF.

This clone was seen a handful of times. The genes are TRBV30 and TRBJ2-7; D perhaps matches TRBD2 (6 bases). Germline V gene lookup returns CDR1 GTSNPN and CDR2 SVGIG (reference sequence). V lost 0 bases and J 6 bases, leaving 12 bases between the germline ends. The CDR3 totals 13 residues. As DNA, the CDR3 is TGTGCCTGGAGTGTAGGCGGGATTCCCGAGCAGTACTTC. This encodes CAWSVGGIPEQYF.

The V call is TRBV11-3, the J call TRBJ2-2; 10 bases agree with TRBD2. This CDR3 contains 17 residues. In germline, CDR1 is SGHNT, CDR2 YENEEA. The ends lost 5 bases at V and 6 bases at J; junction bases unmatched: 12. CDR3 loop: CASSPSSGRAVAGELFF. CDR3 coding DNA: TGTGCCAGCAGCCCCTCCAGCGGGAGGGCCGTCGCCGGGGAGCTGTTTTTT.

To note about this clone: At one of its ends the junction is not consistent with the germline gene, which may arise from a read error. As DNA, the CDR3 is TGTGCCAGCACCTTAGACAGGGGGCGCGGGGATACGCAGTATTTT. Protein sequence: CASTLDRGRGDTQYF. The rearrangement uses TRBV7-8 and TRBJ2-3; 10 bases agree with TRBD1. Per germline, CDR1 SGHVS and CDR2 FQNEAQ. This CDR3 spans 15 amino acids.

The rearrangement links TRBV5-1 to TRBJ2-3; 8 bases are a match to TRBD2. Germline trimming cut 4 bases from V and 6 bases from J; bases unmatched to any gene: 13. The CDR3 contains 16 residues. Germline loops: CDR1 SGHRS, CDR2 YFSETQ. CDR3 DNA: TGCGCCAGCAGCCGCGGCTTGGCGGGGGGCCCCGATACGCAGTATTTT. Encoded protein: CASSRGLAGGPDTQYF.

This clone appeared a single time. The chain employs TRBV7-9 and TRBJ2-7, with D possibly matching TRBD2 (6 bases). Germline V lookup: CDR1 SEHNR, CDR2 FQNEAQ (reference sequence). Trimming shortened V by 5 bases and J by 5 bases, and 19 bases separated the two germline ends. The CDR3 contains 15 residues. The CDR3 region has the DNA TGTGCCAGCAGCCCCCCCGGGAGCGGCGTCCACGAGCAGTACTTC. Protein product: CASSPPGSGVHEQYF.

The J gene is TRBJ2-7, the V gene TRBV6-4, with 7 bases fitting TRBD1. Germline lookup yields CDR1 MRHNA and CDR2 SNTAGT. This CDR3 has 18 amino acids. V lost 2 bases, J lost 2 bases, and 15 bases stayed unmatched. The CDR3 is CASSDPCPRGRITYEQYF. CDR3 sequence (DNA): TGTGCCAGCAGTGACCCGTGTCCTAGGGGGCGAATCACCTACGAGCAGTACTTC.

The chain uses TRBV9 and TRBJ1-1; 8 bases align to TRBD1. The trim removed 0 bases at V and 2 bases at J, leaving 6 bases unmatched. Germline CDR1 is SGDLS and CDR2 is YYNGEE. This CDR3 spans 16 amino acids. CDR3 amino acids: CASSVGAGGLNTEAFF. CDR3 sequence (DNA): TGTGCCAGCAGCGTAGGGGCAGGGGGCCTCAACACTGAAGCTTTCTTT. Filled out from reference TRBV9 and TRBJ1-1, the complete variable domain reads DSGVTQTPKHLITATGQRVTLRCSPRSGDLSVYWYQQSLDQGLQFLIQYYNGEERAKGNILERFSAQQFPDLHSELNLSSLELGDSALYFCASSVGAGGLNTEAFFGQGTRLTVV.

The J gene is TRBJ2-5, the V gene TRBV19; D is tentatively TRBD1 or TRBD2 (5 bases each). The V gene's germline CDR1 is LNHDA and CDR2 SQIVND (reference sequence). This CDR3 comprises 14 residues. The germline V and J ends were trimmed by 1 base and 4 bases, with 10 bases remaining between them. CDR3 in DNA: TGTGCCAGTAGTATAGGTGGGGGTAGAGAGACCCAGTACTTC. Protein sequence: CASSIGGGRETQYF.

The CDR3 coding sequence is TGTGCCAGCACCCCCGGCGGGGCAAGCACAGATACGCAGTATTTT. This translates into CASTPGGASTDTQYF. The V call is TRBV6-5, the J call TRBJ2-3; possibly TRBD2 for D (6 bases). V was clipped by 7 bases and J by 0 bases, with 14 bases between them. This CDR3 region has 15 residues. In germline, CDR1 is MNHEY, CDR2 SVGAGI.

This clone was observed a handful of times. The chain uses TRBV7-3 and TRBJ2-7; D not certain. V was clipped by 5 bases and J by 4 bases, with 18 bases between them. CDR1 is SGHTA, CDR2 FQGTGA, per germline. The CDR3 is made up of 15 amino acids. CDR3 sequence: CASSPRPATLYEQYF. The CDR3 DNA sequence: TGTGCCAGCAGCCCCCGCCCGGCTACCCTATACGAGCAGTACTTC.

This clone was counted between two and nine times. This chain joins TRBV27 and TRBJ1-2, with TRBD1 as a possible D gene (6 bases). V lost 3 bases to trimming and J lost 2 bases, with 7 bases between them. The CDR3 is made up of 13 amino acids. CDR1 is MNHEY and CDR2 is SMNVEV in the germline V gene (reference sequence). CDR3 nucleotide sequence: TGTGCCAGCAGTTTCAGGGGAAACTATGGCTACACCTTC. It translates to CASSFRGNYGYTF.

The chain has TRBV10-1 and TRBJ2-6; tentative D call: TRBD1 (5 bases). The CDR3 extends over 13 amino acids. Germline loops: CDR1 WNHNN, CDR2 SYGVQD (reference sequence). Deletions cut 11 bases from V and 1 base from J, with 9 bases between. CDR3 in DNA: TGCGCCGTCCAGGGTTCTGGGGCCAACGTCCTGACTTTC. This encodes CAVQGSGANVLTF.

The chain carries TRBV30 and TRBJ1-4, with D possibly TRBD1 on 5 matching bases. V was cut by 4 bases and J by 7 bases, with 22 bases left in between. This CDR3 has 16 amino acids. From germline, CDR1 is GTSNPN and CDR2 SVGIG (reference sequence). The CDR3 DNA sequence: TGTGCCTGGAAAGGAGTCTTGGGGGATTACGGTGAAAAACTGTTTTTT. Translation: CAWKGVLGDYGEKLFF.

The V and J genes are TRBV14 and TRBJ2-1, with 14 bases aligning to TRBD2. From germline, CDR1 is SGHDN and CDR2 FVKESK. With V trimmed by 4 bases and J by 6 bases, 20 bases remained unmatched. The CDR3 runs to 21 residues. CDR3 in DNA: TGTGCCAGCAGCCGCCTGTCTCTGGGACTAGCGGGGGCCACCCTTCTCAATGAGCAGTTCTTC. Protein product: CASSRLSLGLAGATLLNEQFF. Using reference TRBV14 and TRBJ2-1 for the parts outside the CDR3, the full variable domain is EAGVTQFPSHSVIEKGQTVTLRCDPISGHDNLYWYRRVMGKEIKFLLHFVKESKQDESGMPNNRFLAERTGGTYSTLKVQPAELEDSGVYFCASSRLSLGLAGATLLNEQFFGPGTRLTVL.

This clone has a single count. The CDR3 here is CASSVDTDNYQPQHF. As DNA, the CDR3 is TGTGCCAGCAGCGTAGACACCGACAACTATCAGCCCCAGCATTTT. The chain employs TRBV10-3 and TRBJ1-5; D is ambiguous. Germline V CDR1 and CDR2: ENHRY, SYGVKD. The length of the CDR3 is 15 residues. V was shortened by 10 bases and J by 5 bases, with 21 bases between the two germline ends.

This chain uses TRBV28 with TRBJ2-1, with D maybe TRBD2 (6 bases). The germline V gene encodes CDR1 MDHEN and CDR2 SYDVKM. Trimming removed 5 bases from V and 7 bases from J, with 15 bases in between. The CDR3 has 14 residues. This chain's CDR3 is CASSVTGRSNEQFF. DNA for the CDR3: TGTGCCAGCAGTGTAACCGGGAGATCGAATGAGCAGTTCTTC. The whole variable domain, remainder taken from reference TRBV28 and TRBJ2-1, is DVKVTQSSRYLVKRTGEKVFLECVQDMDHENMFWYRQDPGLGLRLIYFSYDVKMKEKGDIPEGYSVSREKKERFSLILESASTNQTSMYLCASSVTGRSNEQFFGPGTRLTVL.

The chain uses TRBV6-6 and TRBJ2-7, with 8 bases that match TRBD2. Per germline, CDR1 MNHNY and CDR2 SVGAGI (reference sequence). The V segment lost 6 bases and the J segment 6 bases; nucleotides outside the gene matches: 4. The CDR3 extends over 12 amino acids. CDR3 sequence reads: CASSPGGGEQYF. CDR3 nucleotide sequence: TGTGCCAGCAGCCCGGGGGGGGGCGAGCAGTACTTC.

The rearrangement joins TRBV18 to TRBJ2-1, with TRBD2 matching 8 bases. The junction had 5 bases not matched to a gene; V was cut back by 3 bases and J by 1 base. CDR3 size: 16 residues. CDR1 is KGHSH, CDR2 LQKENI, per germline. CDR3 bases: TGTGCCAGCTCACCGTGGAGCGGGGGATCCTACAATGAGCAGTTCTTC. Protein sequence: CASSPWSGGSYNEQFF.

This rearrangement joins TRBV19 to TRBJ1-5; D not resolved. This CDR3 has 12 residues. Germline V gene lookup returns CDR1 LNHDA and CDR2 SQIVND (reference sequence). The V and J ends lost 7 bases and 5 bases respectively, with 9 bases between them. The chain's CDR3 is CASNLGDQPQHF. CDR3 bases: TGTGCCAGTAACCTCGGGGATCAGCCCCAGCATTTT.

V is TRBV4-3 and J is TRBJ2-7; D unresolved. V lost 4 bases to trimming and J lost 3 bases, with 10 bases between them. This CDR3 is built from 13 residues. From germline, CDR1 is LGHNA and CDR2 YSLEER. The CDR3 loop is CASSRILDYEQYF. The CDR3 coding sequence is TGCGCCAGCAGCCGTATACTCGACTACGAGCAGTACTTC.

In its sample, this clone is medium-sized. V is TRBV7-8 and J is TRBJ2-1; the D is unclear. Trimming removed 1 base at V and 0 bases at J, with 4 bases between. Per germline, CDR1 SGHVS and CDR2 FQNEAQ. The CDR3 is made up of 14 amino acids. The CDR3 is CASSLDSSYNEQFF. CDR3 in DNA: TGTGCCAGCAGCTTAGATAGCTCCTACAATGAGCAGTTCTTC.